Below, 15 T cell receptor beta chains from the same sample are listed, as sequenced in a study of PD-1 blockade in classical Hodgkin lymphoma. Time point given: newly diagnosed, previously untreated cHL patient sample. The table came from immunoSEQ multiplex PCR; TCRdb's copy has only in-frame clones and leaves some out. The sample has some 49,000 clones; approximately 91% are singletons. Source material: peripheral blood mononuclear cells (PBMCs). The receptors derive from a human donor with classical Hodgkin lymphoma.

V and J are TRBV6-6 and TRBJ1-1; 7 nucleotides match TRBD1. With 8 bases clipped from V and 3 bases from J, the junction kept 12 bases outside the gene matches. The germline V gene encodes CDR1 MNHNY and CDR2 SVGAGI (reference sequence). The CDR3 runs to 15 residues. The CDR3 sequence is CASFTLQGTYTEAFF. Written as DNA, the CDR3 is TGTGCCAGCTTTACCTTACAGGGGACCTACACTGAAGCTTTCTTT.

The V call is TRBV7-9, the J call TRBJ1-2; D is ambiguous. CDR3 size: 16 residues. CDR1 is SEHNR and CDR2 is FQNEAQ in the germline V gene (reference sequence). V dropped 4 bases and J dropped 2 bases, with 17 bases sitting between them. The chain's CDR3 is CASSYSFQVLNYGYTF. For the CDR3, the DNA is TGTGCCAGCAGCTACAGCTTTCAAGTCTTAAACTATGGCTACACCTTC.

This chain joins TRBV28 and TRBJ2-1; D unclear. Germline V gene sequence: CDR1 MDHEN, CDR2 SYDVKM. V was pared by 7 bases and J by 1 base, with 8 bases between. This CDR3 comprises 13 residues. The CDR3 region has the DNA TGTGCCAGCATGGTAGGATCCTACAATGAGCAGTTCTTC. Translated: CASMVGSYNEQFF.

The CDR3 loop is CASSWDFGSNQPQHF. As DNA, the CDR3 is TGTGCCAGCAGCTGGGACTTCGGGAGTAATCAGCCCCAGCATTTT. The chain links TRBV5-5 to TRBJ1-5, with D perhaps matching TRBD1 (5 bases). This CDR3 has 15 amino acids. V was cut by 3 bases and J by 4 bases, with 14 bases left in between. The V gene's germline CDR1 is SGHKS and CDR2 YYEKEE (reference sequence).

This chain links TRBV7-9 with TRBJ2-3; 7 nucleotides agree with TRBD2. Germline trimming cut 3 bases from V and 5 bases from J; bases unmatched to any gene: 5. This CDR3 has 14 amino acids. The germline gives CDR1 SEHNR, CDR2 FQNEAQ (reference sequence). CDR3 nucleotide sequence: TGTGCCAGCAGCTTCGCGGGAGTGGTAGATACGCAGTATTTT. It yields the protein CASSFAGVVDTQYF.

V gene TRBV5-1 combines with J gene TRBJ1-3; TRBD1 matches 8 bases. The CDR3 contains 17 residues. The germline gives CDR1 SGHRS, CDR2 YFSETQ. Losses at the gene ends were 3 bases for V and 1 base for J; bases not matched to a gene: 9. The DNA of the CDR3 is TGCGCCAGCAGCTCCAGGGGGCCTGGGGTATCTGGAAACACCATATATTTT. Its protein is CASSSRGPGVSGNTIYF.

The chain joins TRBV6-1 to TRBJ1-5, with D hard to call. Germline CDR1 is MNHNS and CDR2 is SASEGT. Trimming removed 5 bases from V and 0 bases from J, with 11 bases in between. This CDR3 contains 15 residues. In DNA, the CDR3 is TGTGCCAGCAGTTTCCACGATTATAGCAATCAGCCCCAGCATTTT. Translated: CASSFHDYSNQPQHF.

The V gene is TRBV28, the J gene TRBJ2-1; 9 bases fit TRBD1. J lost 8 bases, V lost 6 bases, and 5 bases had no gene match. In germline, CDR1 is MDHEN, CDR2 SYDVKM. The CDR3 sequence is 13 residues long. The CDR3 loop is CASRGTGRDEQFF. Written as DNA, the CDR3 is TGTGCCAGCAGGGGGACAGGGCGGGATGAGCAGTTCTTC.

V usage is TRBV30 and J usage is TRBJ1-6; possibly TRBD1 for D (6 bases). The CDR3 sequence is 13 residues long. V lost 0 bases, J lost 8 bases, and 8 bases lay in between. Germline lookup yields CDR1 GTSNPN and CDR2 SVGIG (reference sequence). The CDR3: CAWSVNRDSPLHF. The CDR3 region has the DNA TGTGCCTGGAGTGTGAACAGGGATTCACCCCTCCACTTT.

The V gene is TRBV5-1, the J gene TRBJ2-3; unclear D gene. This CDR3 is built from 14 residues. The V gene lost 1 base and the J gene lost 1 base, with 7 bases spanning the gap. Germline-derived CDR1 and CDR2 are SGHRS and YFSETQ. The CDR3 region is CASSLYEGTDTQYF. CDR3 DNA sequence: TGCGCCAGCAGCTTGTACGAGGGCACAGATACGCAGTATTTT.

The chain has TRBV11-3 and TRBJ1-1; D not resolved. Trimming cost V 6 bases and J 4 bases, with 18 bases left between them. The germline V gene encodes CDR1 SGHNT and CDR2 YENEEA. The CDR3 is 15 amino acids. This chain's CDR3 is CASRGLFGGSTEAFF. CDR3 bases: TGTGCCAGCAGGGGTTTGTTTGGCGGAAGCACTGAAGCTTTCTTT.

The chain employs TRBV6-5 and TRBJ2-1, with D possibly called TRBD1 or TRBD2 (5 bases each). Germline V gives CDR1 MNHEY, CDR2 SVGAGI. The CDR3 extends over 14 amino acids. Trimming took 6 bases from V and 10 from J, leaving 19 bases between them. DNA of the CDR3: TGTGCCAGCAGCCCTCCCGGGACCCCTCGGGAGCAGTTCTTC. Translated: CASSPPGTPREQFF.

V and J are TRBV9 and TRBJ2-1, with 9 nucleotides matching TRBD2. Germline V gene sequence: CDR1 SGDLS, CDR2 YYNGEE. V shed 4 bases, J shed 3 bases, and the junction held 11 bases outside the gene matches. This CDR3 is 17 amino acids long. The CDR3 region has the DNA TGTGCCAGCAGCCCCCGGAGCACTAGCGGGCTCTACAATGAGCAGTTCTTC. Its translation is CASSPRSTSGLYNEQFF.

This clone was found a few times. The chain combines TRBV27 with TRBJ1-5, with 9 bases lining up with TRBD1. The V gene end was trimmed by 7 bases and the J gene end by 4 bases; junction bases not matched to a gene: 8. In germline, CDR1 is MNHEY, CDR2 SMNVEV (reference sequence). CDR3 length equals 15 residues. CDR3 region: CASKGQGLLNQPQHF. As DNA, the CDR3 is TGTGCCAGCAAAGGACAGGGGTTACTAAATCAGCCCCAGCATTTT.

This sequence joins TRBV6-1 and TRBJ1-5; D gene unclear. Germline values: CDR1 MNHNS, CDR2 SASEGT. This CDR3 spans 13 amino acids. Trimming removed 2 bases from V and 1 base from J, with 3 bases in between. CDR3 DNA: TGTGCCAGCAGTGAACAGAGCAATCAGCCCCAGCATTTT. It codes for CASSEQSNQPQHF.